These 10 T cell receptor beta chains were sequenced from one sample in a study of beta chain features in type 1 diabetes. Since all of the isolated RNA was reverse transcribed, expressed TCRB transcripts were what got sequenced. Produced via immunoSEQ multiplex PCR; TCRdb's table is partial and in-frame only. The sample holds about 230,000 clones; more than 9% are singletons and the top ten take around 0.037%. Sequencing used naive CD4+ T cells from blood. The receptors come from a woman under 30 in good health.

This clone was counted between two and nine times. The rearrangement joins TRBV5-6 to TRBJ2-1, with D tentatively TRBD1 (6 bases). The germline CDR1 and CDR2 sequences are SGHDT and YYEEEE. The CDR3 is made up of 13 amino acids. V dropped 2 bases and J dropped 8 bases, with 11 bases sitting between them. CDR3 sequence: CASSFRGTHEQFF. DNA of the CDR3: TGTGCCAGCAGCTTCAGGGGTACACATGAGCAGTTCTTC.

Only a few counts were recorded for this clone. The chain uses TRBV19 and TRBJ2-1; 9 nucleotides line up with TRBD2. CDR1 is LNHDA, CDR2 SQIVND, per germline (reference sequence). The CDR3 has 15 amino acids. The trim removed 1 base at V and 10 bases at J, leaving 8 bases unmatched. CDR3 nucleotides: TGTGCCAGTAGTATAGTTGCGGGAGGGCCAAGAGAGCAGTTCTTC. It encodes CASSIVAGGPREQFF. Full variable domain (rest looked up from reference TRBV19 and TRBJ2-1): DGGITQSPKYLFRKEGQNVTLSCEQNLNHDAMYWYRQDPGQGLRLIYYSQIVNDFQKGDIAEGYSVSREKKESFPLTVTSAQKNPTAFYLCASSIVAGGPREQFFGPGTRLTVL.

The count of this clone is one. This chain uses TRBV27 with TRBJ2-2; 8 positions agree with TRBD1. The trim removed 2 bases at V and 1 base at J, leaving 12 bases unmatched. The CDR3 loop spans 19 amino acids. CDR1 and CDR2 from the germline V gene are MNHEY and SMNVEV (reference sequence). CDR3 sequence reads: CASSLSGTRTGRNTGELFF. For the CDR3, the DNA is TGTGCCAGCAGTTTAAGCGGAACTAGGACAGGGAGGAACACCGGGGAGCTGTTTTTT.

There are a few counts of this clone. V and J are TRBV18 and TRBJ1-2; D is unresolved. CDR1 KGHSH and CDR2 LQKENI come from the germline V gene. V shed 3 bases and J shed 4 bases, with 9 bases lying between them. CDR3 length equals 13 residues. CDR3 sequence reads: CASSPQGGYGYTF. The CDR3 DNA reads TGTGCCAGCTCACCCCAAGGAGGCTATGGCTACACCTTC.

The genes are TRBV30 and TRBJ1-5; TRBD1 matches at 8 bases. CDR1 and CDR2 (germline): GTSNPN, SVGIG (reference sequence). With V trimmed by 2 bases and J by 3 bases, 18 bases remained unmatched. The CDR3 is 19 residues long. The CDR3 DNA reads TGTGCCTGGAGTACCTCGGGGGACAGGTTCGTGAGGAACAATCAGCCCCAGCATTTT. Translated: CAWSTSGDRFVRNNQPQHF. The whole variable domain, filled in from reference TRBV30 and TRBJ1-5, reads SQTIHQWPATLVQPVGSPLSLECTVEGTSNPNLYWYRQAAGRGLQLLFYSVGIGQISSEVPQNLSASRPQDRQFILSSKKLLLSDSGFYLCAWSTSGDRFVRNNQPQHFGDGTRLSIL.

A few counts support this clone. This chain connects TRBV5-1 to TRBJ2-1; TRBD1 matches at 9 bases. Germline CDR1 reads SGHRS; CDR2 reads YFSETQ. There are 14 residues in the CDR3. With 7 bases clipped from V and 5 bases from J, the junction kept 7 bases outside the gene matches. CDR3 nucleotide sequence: TGCGCCAGCGGCCGGGACAGGGCTAACAATGAGCAGTTCTTC. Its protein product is CASGRDRANNEQFF.

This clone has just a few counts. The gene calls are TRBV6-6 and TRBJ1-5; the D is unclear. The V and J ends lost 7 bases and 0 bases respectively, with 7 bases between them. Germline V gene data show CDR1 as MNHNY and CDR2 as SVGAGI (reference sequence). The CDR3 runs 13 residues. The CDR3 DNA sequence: TGTGCCAGCACCGGAGATAGCAATCAGCCCCAGCATTTT. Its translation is CASTGDSNQPQHF.

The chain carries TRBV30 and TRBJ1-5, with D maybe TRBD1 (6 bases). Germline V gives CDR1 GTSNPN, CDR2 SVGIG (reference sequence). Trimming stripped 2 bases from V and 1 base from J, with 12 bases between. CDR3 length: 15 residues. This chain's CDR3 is CAWSLGARSNQPQHF. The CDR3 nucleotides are TGTGCCTGGAGTCTGGGGGCAAGGAGCAATCAGCCCCAGCATTTT.

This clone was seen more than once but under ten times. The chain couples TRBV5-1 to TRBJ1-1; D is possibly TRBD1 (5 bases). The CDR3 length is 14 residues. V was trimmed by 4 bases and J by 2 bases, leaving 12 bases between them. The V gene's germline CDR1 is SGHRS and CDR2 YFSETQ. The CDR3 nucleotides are TGCGCCAGCAGCGCGGGACGGGTCAACACTGAAGCTTTCTTT. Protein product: CASSAGRVNTEAFF.

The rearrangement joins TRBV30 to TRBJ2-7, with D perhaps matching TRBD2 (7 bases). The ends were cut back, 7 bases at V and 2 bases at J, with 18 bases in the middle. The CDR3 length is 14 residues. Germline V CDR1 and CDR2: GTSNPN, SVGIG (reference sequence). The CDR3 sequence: CALTRGGGPYEQYF. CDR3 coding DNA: TGTGCCTTGACGCGTGGCGGGGGCCCCTACGAGCAGTACTTC.